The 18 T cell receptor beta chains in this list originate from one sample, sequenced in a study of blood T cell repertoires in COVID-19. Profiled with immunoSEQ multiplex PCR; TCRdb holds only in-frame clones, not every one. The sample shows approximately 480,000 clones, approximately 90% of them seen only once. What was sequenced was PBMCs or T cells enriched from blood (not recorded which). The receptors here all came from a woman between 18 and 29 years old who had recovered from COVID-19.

The CDR3 spells CASSSSGGGHYGYTF. The CDR3 DNA reads as TGTGCCAGCAGCTCGTCGGGGGGCGGACACTATGGCTACACCTTC. The chain employs TRBV7-6 and TRBJ1-2; D perhaps matches TRBD1 (6 bases). V lost 4 bases and J lost 3, with 15 bases in between. This CDR3 has 15 residues. Germline lookup yields CDR1 SGHVS and CDR2 FNYEAQ.

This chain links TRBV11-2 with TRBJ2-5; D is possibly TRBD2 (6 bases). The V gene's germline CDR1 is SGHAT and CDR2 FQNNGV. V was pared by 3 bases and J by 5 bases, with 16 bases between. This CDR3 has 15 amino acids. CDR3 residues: CASSLFGERGETQYF. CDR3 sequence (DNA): TGTGCCAGCAGCTTGTTTGGAGAACGGGGGGAGACCCAGTACTTC.

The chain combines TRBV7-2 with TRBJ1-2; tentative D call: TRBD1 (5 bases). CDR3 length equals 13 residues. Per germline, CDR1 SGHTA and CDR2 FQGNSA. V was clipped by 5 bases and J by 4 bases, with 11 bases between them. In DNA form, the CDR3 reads TGTGCCAGCAGCGGCCAGGGCCCCTATGGCTACACCTTC. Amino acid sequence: CASSGQGPYGYTF.

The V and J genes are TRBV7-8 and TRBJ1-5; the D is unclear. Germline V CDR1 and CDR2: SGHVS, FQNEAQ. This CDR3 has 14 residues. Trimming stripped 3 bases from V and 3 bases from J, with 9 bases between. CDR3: CASSLATANQPQHF. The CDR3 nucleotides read TGTGCCAGCAGCTTGGCCACAGCCAATCAGCCCCAGCATTTT.

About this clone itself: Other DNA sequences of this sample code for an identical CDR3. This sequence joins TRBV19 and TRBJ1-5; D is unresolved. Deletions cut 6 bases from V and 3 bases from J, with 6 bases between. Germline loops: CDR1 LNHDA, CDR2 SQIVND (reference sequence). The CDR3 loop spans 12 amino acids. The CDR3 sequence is CASRRINQPQHF. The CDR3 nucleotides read TGTGCCAGTAGGAGAATCAATCAGCCCCAGCATTTT.

This CDR3 is CASSFGSSGGSNEQFF. CDR3 in DNA: TGTGCCAGCAGCTTCGGGTCCAGCGGGGGGTCCAATGAGCAGTTCTTC. This rearrangement joins TRBV7-6 to TRBJ2-1; 9 bases align to TRBD2. The V gene end was trimmed by 3 bases and the J gene end by 6 bases; junction bases not matched to a gene: 9. Germline V lookup: CDR1 SGHVS, CDR2 FNYEAQ. This CDR3 has 16 amino acids.

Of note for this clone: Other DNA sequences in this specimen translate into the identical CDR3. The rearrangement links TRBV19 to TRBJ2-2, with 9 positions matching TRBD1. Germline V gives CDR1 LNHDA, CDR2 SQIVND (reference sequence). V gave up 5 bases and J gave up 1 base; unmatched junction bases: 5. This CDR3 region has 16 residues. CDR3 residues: CASSPPDRGNTGELFF. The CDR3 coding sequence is TGTGCCAGTAGTCCGCCGGACAGGGGGAACACCGGGGAGCTGTTTTTT.

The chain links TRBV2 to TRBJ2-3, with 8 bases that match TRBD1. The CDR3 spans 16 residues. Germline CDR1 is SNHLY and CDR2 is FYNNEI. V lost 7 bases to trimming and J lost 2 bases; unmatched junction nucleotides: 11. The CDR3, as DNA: TGTGCCAGCAACAAACGAGGACAGGGTAACACAGATACGCAGTATTTT. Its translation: CASNKRGQGNTDTQYF. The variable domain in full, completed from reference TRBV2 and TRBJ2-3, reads EPEVTQTPSHQVTQMGQEVILRCVPISNHLYFYWYRQILGQKVEFLVSFYNNEISEKSEIFDDQFSVERPDGSNFTLKIRSTKLEDSAMYFCASNKRGQGNTDTQYFGPGTRLTVL.

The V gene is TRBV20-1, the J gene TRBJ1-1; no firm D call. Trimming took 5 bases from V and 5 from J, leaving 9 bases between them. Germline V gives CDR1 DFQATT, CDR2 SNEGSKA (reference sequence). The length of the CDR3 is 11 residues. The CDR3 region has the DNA TGCAGTGCTCCCGGGGATACTGAAGCTTTCTTT. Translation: CSAPGDTEAFF.

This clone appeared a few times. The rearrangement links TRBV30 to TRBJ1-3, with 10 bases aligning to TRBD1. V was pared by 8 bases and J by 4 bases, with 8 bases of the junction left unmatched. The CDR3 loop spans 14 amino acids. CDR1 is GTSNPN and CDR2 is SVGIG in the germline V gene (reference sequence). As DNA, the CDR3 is TGTGCCGGTCGACAGGGGGCATCCGGAAACACCATATATTTT. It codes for CAGRQGASGNTIYF.

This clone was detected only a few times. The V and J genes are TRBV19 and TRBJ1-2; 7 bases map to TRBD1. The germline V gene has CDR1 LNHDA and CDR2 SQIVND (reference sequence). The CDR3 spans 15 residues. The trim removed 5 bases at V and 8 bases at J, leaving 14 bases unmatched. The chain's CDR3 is CASSPSGQRSGGYTF. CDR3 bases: TGTGCCAGTAGTCCCTCGGGACAGAGATCTGGAGGCTACACCTTC.

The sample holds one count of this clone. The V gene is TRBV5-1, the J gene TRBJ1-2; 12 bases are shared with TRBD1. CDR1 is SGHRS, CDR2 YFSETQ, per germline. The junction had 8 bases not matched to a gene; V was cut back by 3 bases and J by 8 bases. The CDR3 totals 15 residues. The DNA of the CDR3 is TGCGCCAGCAGCTCACCGGGACAGGGGGCTTTCGGCTACACCTTC. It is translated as CASSSPGQGAFGYTF.

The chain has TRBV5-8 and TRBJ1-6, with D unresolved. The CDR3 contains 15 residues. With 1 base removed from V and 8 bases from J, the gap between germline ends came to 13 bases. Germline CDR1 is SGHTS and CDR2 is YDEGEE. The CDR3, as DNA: TGTGCCAGCAGCTTGTTTGGGCAGATACATTCACCCCTCCACTTT. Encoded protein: CASSLFGQIHSPLHF.

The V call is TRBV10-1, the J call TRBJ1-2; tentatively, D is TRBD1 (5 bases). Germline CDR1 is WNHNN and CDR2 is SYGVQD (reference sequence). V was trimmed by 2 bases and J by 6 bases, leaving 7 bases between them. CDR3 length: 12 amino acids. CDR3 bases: TGCGCCAGCAGTGAGGGGGGGGATGGCTACACCTTC. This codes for CASSEGGDGYTF.

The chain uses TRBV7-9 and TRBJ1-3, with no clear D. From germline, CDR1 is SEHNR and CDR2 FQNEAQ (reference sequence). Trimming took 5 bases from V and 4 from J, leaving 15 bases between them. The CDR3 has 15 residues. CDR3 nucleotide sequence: TGTGCCAGCAGCGAACTAAAGGTTGGAGGAAACACCATATATTTT. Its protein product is CASSELKVGGNTIYF.

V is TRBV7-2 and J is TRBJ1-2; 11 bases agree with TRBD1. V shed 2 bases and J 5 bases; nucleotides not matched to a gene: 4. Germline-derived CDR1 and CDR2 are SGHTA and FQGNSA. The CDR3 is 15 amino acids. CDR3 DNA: TGTGCCAGCAGCTTACCCGGGACAGGGGGATATGGCTACACCTTC. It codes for CASSLPGTGGYGYTF.

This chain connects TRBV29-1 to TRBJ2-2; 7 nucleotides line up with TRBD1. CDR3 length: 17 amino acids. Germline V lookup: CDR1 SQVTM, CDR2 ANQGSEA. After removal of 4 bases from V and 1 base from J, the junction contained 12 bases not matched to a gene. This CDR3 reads CSVGGIEGTVNTGELFF. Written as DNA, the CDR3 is TGCAGCGTTGGGGGTATCGAGGGGACAGTGAACACCGGGGAGCTGTTTTTT.

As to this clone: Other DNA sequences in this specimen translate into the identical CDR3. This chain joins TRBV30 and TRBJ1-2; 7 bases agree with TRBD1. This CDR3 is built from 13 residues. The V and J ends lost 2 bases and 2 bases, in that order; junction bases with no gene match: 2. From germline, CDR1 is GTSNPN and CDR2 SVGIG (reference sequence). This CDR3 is CAWSPDRNYGYTF. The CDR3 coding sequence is TGTGCCTGGAGTCCGGACAGGAACTATGGCTACACCTTC.